This TCR beta chain derives from a study of type 1 and type 2 diabetes patients. This clonotype was counted between two and nine times. Antigen: not known. Study-wide results and limits: Type 2 diabetes patients had few highly-expanded CD4+ clones, median one. With limited T2D and control samples, some T1D-only expanded clones may not be T1D-specific.

Genomic DNA was the PCR template. The TCR beta CDR3 region was amplified using 30 forward and 13 reverse primers. TCRdb ran MiXCR on the multiplex PCR reads and lists one entry per CDR3 protein. This table holds 270,000 or so distinct CDR3 sequences, around 47% found once. Sequencing was performed on peripheral blood mononuclear cells (PBMCs). This clonotype was sampled from a man between 18 and 29 years old with type 2 diabetes.

The CDR3 loop reads CASSRTGANSLSKQYF. The CDR3 DNA sequence: TGTGCCAGCAGTAGGACAGGGGCTAACAGCTTATCCAAGCAGTACTTC. The rearrangement uses TRBV3-1 and TRBJ2-7; TRBD1 agrees at 9 bases. Germline V gene sequence: CDR1 LGHDT, CDR2 YNNKEL (reference sequence). Trimming at V came to 6 bases and at J to 8 bases, leaving 17 bases not matched to a gene. The CDR3 consists of 16 residues.